This record looks at one T cell receptor beta chain sequence and its context. The target of this receptor is not known. Base-call qualities are not available, and no considerably larger clone is one nucleotide away. CDR3 length: 15 amino acids, cysteine to phenylalanine. Left in the record is the CDR3 DNA by itself, 45 bases read in frame from the first base. The junction shows trimming of 7 bases on V and 6 bases on J, and the gene matches do not reach 10 bases of it. Based on the germline V gene (reference sequence), the CDR1 and CDR2 sequences are MNHEY and SMNVEV. Libraries were prepared through 5' RACE. Sequencer: Illumina HiSeq 2500. A second PCR of about 6 to 11 cycles was performed with a sample-barcoded 5' primer and a J-beta primer mix. A template-switch 5' adaptor carrying 12 random nucleotides introduced a unique molecular identifier onto each TCR beta cDNA molecule. Each sample yielded at least 2.5 million CDR3-containing paired-end reads. All of the RNA was converted into first-strand cDNA using the Mint cDNA synthesis kit, with a TRBC-specific oligonucleotide serving as the primer. Following uracil-DNA glycosylase treatment, a first 18-cycle PCR with universal primers M1SS and BC2_uni_R was performed on all cDNA. Under the source paper's analysis protocol: Normalization of each sample was performed by random selection of 1 million high-quality reads, each carrying a distinct molecular identifier. Instead of being binned into consensus sequences, reads with shared molecular identifiers were discarded. CDR3 identification, clonotype clustering and error correction used MiTCR with a Q25 quality threshold and the strictest error-elimination algorithm. A nonparametric unseen species model using Euler transformation provided a lower-bound estimate of total TCR beta diversity. TCRdb redid the processing of the public reads, applying fastp at Q25 and MiXCR, and retained in-frame beta chains. Each record represents a unique CDR3 protein, reported with the most common genes and DNA among its rows. The V and J calls here are based on TCRdb, not the publication. Here the sample has hundreds of thousands of distinct CDR3 sequences; roughly 60% occur a single time. The biggest ten clones account for over 20% of the sample.

Systemically healthy Caucasian individuals from Russia, some 40 in total and aged roughly 6 to 100 years, were included as donors. Each donor gave ten milliliters of peripheral blood, collected into EDTA-treated Vacutainer tubes. Ficoll-Paque density-gradient centrifugation was used to isolate PBMCs, with at least 7 million per sample. Total RNA, at least 5 micrograms per sample, was extracted from PBMCs with Trizol reagent. For every donor, flow cytometry on a PBMC aliquot measured the percentage of naive CD45RAhigh/CD27high T cells. This sample is part of a study of blood T cells in healthy people across ages (dated by TCRdb to about 2015). Describing the broader study: Template switching captured roughly one uniquely barcoded TCR beta cDNA molecule per two T cells in model experiments. Using the same blood draw, the study looked at two additional independent replicas of 1 million unique cDNA reads for two donors, one aged 18 to 30 and the other aged 80 or older. The donors were split into four age groups: young (average around 15 years), middle-aged (about 40), aged (about 56) and long-lived (82). To avoid experimental bias, donors of different ages were randomly spread across the sequencing lanes. Using deep sequencing normalized with unique cDNA molecular identifiers, the study measured how TCR beta repertoire diversity changes with age. Findings and caveats that apply to the study as a whole: Because donor CMV infection status was unknown, age-related changes in expanded clonotypes were potentially confounded. As age increased, observed TCR beta diversity per million T cells dropped in a roughly linear way, and a significant reduction was already evident by age 40. Compared with the aged group, more naive CD4+ T cells, fewer expanded clones and increased TCR diversity were shown by the long-lived group, suggesting age selection. Estimates of total diversity from one million sequenced T cells were regarded as lower bounds and underestimates. Observed TCR beta diversity correlated strongly with the percentage of naive T cells measured by flow cytometry. Because profiling used bulk unsorted PBMCs, naive and antigen-experienced compartments could not be compared conclusively.

Sequences were obtained from blood. The sequence came from a man between 25 and 39 years old in good health. The chain is assembled from TRBV27 and TRBJ2-1; 9 central bases correspond to TRBD1. This receptor has the CDR3 CASIRGGTGSNEQFF. The nucleotide sequence is given as TGTGCCAGCATCAGGGGGGGGACAGGGAGCAATGAGCAGTTCTTC.